The 31 T cell receptor beta chains reported below all come from one sample, sequenced in a study of cytomegalovirus exposure and HLA in healthy donors. With 60 Vbeta and 13 Jbeta primers, the PCR was carried out. TCRdb keeps only in-frame clones here, not all; method: immunoSEQ multiplex PCR. In the table there are 75,000 to 100,000 clones, roughly 78% of which are singletons. Material for sequencing was PBMCs. Receptors originate from a man aged 25 to 40 in good health and CMV-seronegative.

The V and J genes are TRBV21-1 and TRBJ2-5; the DNA was not compared with TRBD1, the D call given in the table. TRBV21-1 is a known pseudogene. This CDR3 is built from 16 residues. CDR3 sequence: CASSKAHLRAPETQYF. The DNA for the CDR3 is TGTGCCAGCAGCAAAGCGCACCTCAGGGCTCCAGAGACCCAGTACTTC.

The chain carries TRBV5-4 and TRBJ2-1; 7 bases match TRBD2. V was pared by 5 bases and J by 6 bases, with 8 bases of the junction left unmatched. Germline CDR1 SGHNT, CDR2 YYREEE (reference sequence). This CDR3 is 14 amino acids long. The CDR3 here is CASRGGGRGNEQFF. The CDR3 DNA sequence: TGTGCCAGCAGGGGAGGTGGGAGGGGCAATGAGCAGTTCTTC.

The V gene is TRBV7-9, the J gene TRBJ2-7, with 7 bases matching TRBD1. The CDR3 is made up of 14 amino acids. The V gene's germline CDR1 is SEHNR and CDR2 FQNEAQ (reference sequence). Germline trimming cut 6 bases from V and 2 bases from J; bases unmatched to any gene: 7. CDR3 in amino acids: CASSLRDRPYEQYF. The CDR3 DNA sequence: TGTGCCAGCAGTCTCCGGGACAGACCCTACGAGCAGTACTTC.

About this clone: This same CDR3 is encoded by further DNA sequences in the sample. The chain couples TRBV30 to TRBJ2-7, with 8 bases matching TRBD2. Trimming took 0 bases from V and 5 from J; bases not matched to a gene: 6. The CDR3 totals 14 residues. The V gene's germline CDR1 is GTSNPN and CDR2 SVGIG (reference sequence). The CDR3 DNA follows: TGTGCCTGGAGTGTACTCGGGAGGGCCGACGAGCAGTACTTC. Amino acids: CAWSVLGRADEQYF.

This clone was observed once. CDR3 protein: CASSPNLQGIEQYF. In DNA, the CDR3 is TGTGCCAGCAGCCCCAACCTACAGGGGATCGAGCAGTACTTC. The chain is built from TRBV5-4 and TRBJ2-7; 7 bases map to TRBD1. After removal of 4 bases from V and 6 bases from J, the junction contained 10 bases not matched to a gene. This CDR3 contains 14 residues. Germline V gene sequence: CDR1 SGHNT, CDR2 YYREEE (reference sequence). The entire variable domain, with the rest obtained from reference TRBV5-4 and TRBJ2-7, is as follows: ETGVTQSPTHLIKTRGQQVTLRCSSQSGHNTVSWYQQALGQGPQFIFQYYREEENGRGNFPPRFSGLQFPNYSSELNVNALELDDSALYLCASSPNLQGIEQYFGPGTRLTVT.

The chain combines TRBV10-1 with TRBJ1-1; D might be TRBD1 (5 bases). V lost 3 bases, J lost 6 bases, and 14 bases lay in between. CDR1 WNHNN and CDR2 SYGVQD come from the germline V gene (reference sequence). The CDR3 has 14 residues. The CDR3 loop reads CASSDGGVVSEAFF. As DNA, the CDR3 is TGCGCCAGCAGTGACGGGGGGGTTGTTTCTGAAGCTTTCTTT.

This chain uses TRBV5-1 with TRBJ1-1, with D possibly matching TRBD1 (5 bases). CDR1 and CDR2 (germline): SGHRS, YFSETQ. The CDR3 contains 16 residues. V lost 5 bases and J lost 7, with 24 bases in between. The CDR3 here is CASSIQVRGQESEAFF. The CDR3 coding sequence is TGCGCCAGCAGTATACAGGTGCGGGGCCAGGAGAGTGAAGCTTTCTTT.

CDR3 region: CASSLDRGQPQHF. The CDR3 DNA follows: TGTGCCAGCAGCCTGGACAGGGGTCAGCCCCAGCATTTT. This chain links TRBV5-4 with TRBJ1-5; 9 nucleotides align to TRBD1. The CDR3 runs to 13 residues. Germline loops: CDR1 SGHNT, CDR2 YYREEE (reference sequence). Trimming took 4 bases from V and 6 from J; bases not matched to a gene: 2.

The V gene is TRBV7-2, the J gene TRBJ1-5; D is undetermined. Trimming pared 2 bases from V and 2 bases from J, leaving 4 bases between. Germline V gene sequence: CDR1 SGHTA, CDR2 FQGNSA. The CDR3 is made up of 13 amino acids. CDR3 region: CASSLQGNQPQHF. The CDR3 DNA reads as TGTGCCAGCAGCTTACAGGGCAATCAGCCCCAGCATTTT.

The rearrangement uses TRBV7-2 and TRBJ1-2; 8 positions agree with TRBD1. The germline V gene has CDR1 SGHTA and CDR2 FQGNSA. Germline trimming cut 6 bases from V and 2 bases from J; bases unmatched to any gene: 5. The CDR3 covers 14 residues. CDR3 sequence (DNA): TGTGCCAGCAGTCGAGGACAGGGAAACTATGGCTACACCTTC. This translates into CASSRGQGNYGYTF.

This clone came up a few times. The V gene is TRBV5-6, the J gene TRBJ1-3, with 8 bases matching TRBD1. Per germline, CDR1 SGHDT and CDR2 YYEEEE. The CDR3 has 16 amino acids. With 4 bases clipped from V and 0 bases from J, the junction kept 6 bases outside the gene matches. Written as DNA, the CDR3 is TGTGCCAGCAGCCCACAGGGGGTGTCCTCTGGAAACACCATATATTTT. It translates to CASSPQGVSSGNTIYF.

The chain carries TRBV30 and TRBJ1-1; unclear D gene. The CDR3 runs to 12 residues. CDR1 and CDR2 from the germline V gene are GTSNPN and SVGIG (reference sequence). V lost 3 bases, J lost 5 bases, and 10 bases lay in between. The CDR3 DNA reads as TGTGCCTGGAGGGGCACTTCGACTGAAGCTTTCTTT. Protein: CAWRGTSTEAFF.

This sequence joins TRBV19 and TRBJ2-7; tentative D call: TRBD1 (6 bases). Trimming removed 6 bases from V and 0 bases from J, with 15 bases in between. Looked up from germline, CDR1 is LNHDA and CDR2 is SQIVND (reference sequence). The CDR3 length is 15 residues. DNA of the CDR3: TGTGCCAGTAGAGACCCAGGGGAGAGCTCCTACGAGCAGTACTTC. Its protein is CASRDPGESSYEQYF.

The rearrangement links TRBV5-1 to TRBJ2-7; D unclear. The CDR3 contains 15 residues. Trimming removed 0 bases from V and 0 bases from J, with 10 bases in between. Germline CDR1 reads SGHRS; CDR2 reads YFSETQ. The CDR3 is CASSLERIPSYEQYF. CDR3 DNA: TGCGCCAGCAGCTTGGAGAGGATTCCCTCCTACGAGCAGTACTTC.

The J gene is TRBJ1-5, the V gene TRBV7-2; no definite D call. Germline CDR1 and CDR2: SGHTA and FQGNSA. Between the trimmed V and J ends, which lost 2 bases and 3 bases, there was a span of 11 bases. The CDR3 is 15 amino acids. CDR3 in amino acids: CASSLRTDYNQPQHF. The DNA for the CDR3 is TGTGCCAGCAGCTTAAGGACGGACTACAATCAGCCCCAGCATTTT.

This sequence joins TRBV19 and TRBJ1-3; no clear D. V was shortened by 3 bases and J by 0 bases, with 6 bases between the two germline ends. The germline CDR1 and CDR2 sequences are LNHDA and SQIVND (reference sequence). The CDR3 spans 14 residues. The CDR3 reads CASSIPGSGNTIYF. In DNA form, the CDR3 reads TGTGCCAGTAGTATCCCGGGCTCTGGAAACACCATATATTTT.

The V call is TRBV7-9, the J call TRBJ1-2; D unclear. Germline V gene data show CDR1 as SEHNR and CDR2 as FQNEAQ (reference sequence). Trimming removed 1 base at V and 8 bases at J, with 17 bases between. CDR3 length: 15 amino acids. DNA for the CDR3: TGTGCCAGCAGCTTAGGTGGGTCCCCTTCAGGAGGCTACACCTTC. It is translated as CASSLGGSPSGGYTF. The full variable domain, with the rest looked up from reference TRBV7-9 and TRBJ1-2, is DTGVSQNPRHKITKRGQNVTFRCDPISEHNRLYWYRQTLGQGPEFLTYFQNEAQLEKSRLLSDRFSAERPKGSFSTLEIQRTEQGDSAMYLCASSLGGSPSGGYTFGSGTRLTVV.

The chain carries TRBV7-9 and TRBJ1-6; 8 bases agree with TRBD1. V trimming: 1 base; J trimming: 18 bases; junction bases outside the gene matches: 5. CDR1 and CDR2 (germline): SEHNR, FQNEAQ (reference sequence). The CDR3 loop spans 12 amino acids. The CDR3, as DNA: TGTGCCAGCAGCTTAGGGGACAGGCAACCCCACTTT. As protein: CASSLGDRQPHF.

The CDR3 loop is CASSLGYSGANNEQFF. The CDR3 region has the DNA TGTGCCAGCAGCTTGGGCTATAGCGGGGCTAACAATGAGCAGTTCTTC. The chain is built from TRBV5-6 and TRBJ2-1, with 8 bases fitting TRBD2. Trimming cost V 0 bases and J 5 bases; bases outside gene matches: 7. Germline-derived CDR1 and CDR2 are SGHDT and YYEEEE. This CDR3 comprises 16 residues.

This rearrangement joins TRBV6-5 to TRBJ2-1; TRBD2 matches 13 bases. Per germline, CDR1 MNHEY and CDR2 SVGAGI. This CDR3 is built from 15 residues. Unmatched junction bases numbered 7, after V lost 6 bases and J lost 8 bases. The CDR3 nucleotides read TGTGCCAGCAGCAGACTAGCGGGAGGTGGCTATGAGCAGTTCTTC. It specifies CASSRLAGGGYEQFF.

The gene calls are TRBV4-2 and TRBJ1-2; a weak D match, TRBD1 (6 bases). V shed 0 bases and J shed 7 bases, with 12 bases lying between them. The CDR3 length is 14 residues. The germline V gene encodes CDR1 LGHNA and CDR2 YNFKEQ. The CDR3 nucleotides read TGTGCCAGCAGCCAAGATCGGGGGGCCGGTGGCTACACCTTC. The encoded protein is CASSQDRGAGGYTF.

The gene calls are TRBV5-1 and TRBJ1-5, with a possible D match to TRBD1 (6 bases). The length of the CDR3 is 17 residues. CDR1 and CDR2 from the germline V gene are SGHRS and YFSETQ. V lost 0 bases and J lost 6, with 19 bases in between. The CDR3 region is CASSLDGAGTPGQPQHF. CDR3 in DNA: TGCGCCAGCAGCTTGGACGGTGCTGGGACACCGGGTCAGCCCCAGCATTTT.

The chain has TRBV9 and TRBJ2-1; 9 bases map to TRBD1. V lost 1 base and J lost 4; bases outside the gene matches: 12. This CDR3 region has 18 residues. The germline V gene has CDR1 SGDLS and CDR2 YYNGEE. The DNA of the CDR3 is TGTGCCAGCAGCGTACCGCTAGGGACAGGGAACCCTTACAATGAGCAGTTCTTC. Amino acid sequence: CASSVPLGTGNPYNEQFF.

This chain links TRBV14 with TRBJ1-2; no reliable D call. The germline V and J ends were trimmed by 4 bases and 7 bases, with 19 bases remaining between them. CDR1 is SGHDN and CDR2 is FVKESK in the germline V gene. This CDR3 contains 15 residues. In DNA, the CDR3 is TGTGCCAGCAGCCGTCCGGGTCTGAAAGATGGTGGCTACACCTTC. Translated, it gives CASSRPGLKDGGYTF.

V usage is TRBV10-3 and J usage is TRBJ2-7, with TRBD2 as a possible D gene (7 bases). The germline CDR1 and CDR2 sequences are ENHRY and SYGVKD. The CDR3 is made up of 13 amino acids. Trimming took 6 bases from V and 6 from J, leaving 15 bases between them. The CDR3 DNA reads as TGTGCCATCAGCCCAAACAGGGAGGGCGAGCAGTACTTC. It yields the protein CAISPNREGEQYF.

The rearrangement links TRBV2 to TRBJ1-1, with D possibly TRBD1 on 5 matching bases. Germline values: CDR1 SNHLY, CDR2 FYNNEI. V lost 7 bases to trimming and J lost 2 bases, with 17 bases between them. This CDR3 is 15 amino acids long. In nucleotides, the CDR3 is TGTGCCAGCACGGGACTGGGGTGGGCAAACACTGAAGCTTTCTTT. Protein product: CASTGLGWANTEAFF.

This clone was seen only a few times. This chain joins TRBV2 and TRBJ2-1, with 8 bases fitting TRBD1. Germline V gene data show CDR1 as SNHLY and CDR2 as FYNNEI. CDR3 length equals 16 residues. With 1 base clipped from V and 0 bases from J, the junction kept 2 bases outside the gene matches. The CDR3: CASSEGDRISYNEQFF. In DNA form, the CDR3 reads TGTGCCAGCAGTGAAGGGGACAGGATCTCCTACAATGAGCAGTTCTTC.

This clone was observed a few times. The rearrangement joins TRBV5-4 to TRBJ2-3; D gene uncertain. The CDR3 has 14 residues. Germline assignment: CDR1 SGHNT and CDR2 YYREEE (reference sequence). Trimming took off 2 bases at V and 0 bases at J, with 7 bases between the two ends. CDR3 DNA sequence: TGTGCCAGCAGCTTCGGGTCTAGCACAGATACGCAGTATTTT. This sequence encodes CASSFGSSTDTQYF. The entire variable domain, with the rest obtained from reference TRBV5-4 and TRBJ2-3, is as follows: ETGVTQSPTHLIKTRGQQVTLRCSSQSGHNTVSWYQQALGQGPQFIFQYYREEENGRGNFPPRFSGLQFPNYSSELNVNALELDDSALYLCASSFGSSTDTQYFGPGTRLTVL.

The genes are TRBV11-2 and TRBJ2-7; 8 nucleotides line up with TRBD1. The length of the CDR3 is 16 residues. Trimming removed 5 bases from V and 6 bases from J; junction bases left unmatched: 15. The germline V gene has CDR1 SGHAT and CDR2 FQNNGV. The CDR3 bases are TGTGCCAGCAGCCCCCTCAAACAGGGGGTTGTTAGCGAGCAGTACTTC. Protein product: CASSPLKQGVVSEQYF.

The genes are TRBV5-8 and TRBJ1-1; maybe TRBD1 (5 bases). Germline CDR1 SGHTS, CDR2 YDEGEE. Trimming took off 0 bases at V and 4 bases at J, with 13 bases between the two ends. The CDR3 is made up of 15 amino acids. CDR3 sequence (DNA): TGTGCCAGCAGCTTGGCCGTGGGGGGGAGCACTGAAGCTTTCTTT. It is translated as CASSLAVGGSTEAFF.

The chain has TRBV25-1 and TRBJ2-5; 8 nucleotides agree with TRBD1. Germline lookup yields CDR1 MGHDK and CDR2 SYGVNS. The ends lost 3 bases at V and 5 bases at J; junction bases unmatched: 17. The CDR3 has 18 amino acids. CDR3 sequence reads: CASSDRGQGPPGGETQYF. Here the CDR3 DNA reads TGTGCCAGCAGTGACCGCGGACAGGGACCTCCAGGTGGGGAGACCCAGTACTTC. The whole variable domain, filled in from reference TRBV25-1 and TRBJ2-5, reads EADIYQTPRYLVIGTGKKITLECSQTMGHDKMYWYQQDPGMELHLIHYSYGVNSTEKGDLSSESTVSRIRTEHFPLTLESARPSHTSQYLCASSDRGQGPPGGETQYFGPGTRLLVL.